Following are 27 T cell receptor beta chains from one sample sequenced in a study of CD8 T cells in ankylosing spondylitis. A single record per CDR3 protein comes from TCRdb applying MiXCR to the 5' RACE reads. The repertoire holds 150,000 to 200,000 distinct CDR3 sequences, with around 20% as singletons. Sequenced: blood, either unsorted or a sorted T cell fraction (not recorded which). These receptors came from a male donor with ankylosing spondylitis or in good health (not recorded which).

This clonotype was detected a few times. The chain couples TRBV2 to TRBJ1-1, with D perhaps TRBD1 (6 bases). The CDR3 spans 14 residues. Germline CDR1 is SNHLY and CDR2 is FYNNEI. V lost 3 bases and J 9 bases, leaving 17 bases between the germline ends. CDR3 protein: CASSDRGVSSKAFF. The CDR3 nucleotides read TGTGCCAGCAGTGACAGGGGAGTGAGTTCAAAAGCTTTCTTT.

This clonotype was seen at least ten times. The chain recombines TRBV3-1 with TRBJ2-1; TRBD2 might be the D (5 bases). Germline values: CDR1 LGHDT, CDR2 YNNKEL (reference sequence). The CDR3 loop spans 14 amino acids. The V and J ends lost 4 bases and 0 bases respectively, with 7 bases between them. The CDR3 is CASSLALSYNEQFF. In DNA form, the CDR3 reads TGTGCCAGCAGCCTAGCGCTCTCCTACAATGAGCAGTTCTTC.

This clonotype was seen more than once but under ten times. The chain carries TRBV18 and TRBJ2-1; 13 bases align to TRBD2. This CDR3 has 15 residues. Germline assignment: CDR1 KGHSH and CDR2 LQKENI. V was clipped by 5 bases and J by 10 bases; unmatched bases: 8. For the CDR3, the DNA is TGTGCCAGCTCAGCGACCGGGACTAGCGGGATGGAGCAGTTCTTC. Residues: CASSATGTSGMEQFF.

This clonotype has at least ten counts. The chain has TRBV5-1 and TRBJ2-1; 9 bases agree with TRBD1. J gave up 5 bases and V 0 bases, and 9 bases lay outside the gene matches. The CDR3 runs 17 residues. The germline V gene has CDR1 SGHRS and CDR2 YFSETQ. The CDR3 protein is CASSLARGQGSHNEQFF. The DNA of the CDR3 is TGCGCCAGCAGCTTGGCCCGGGGACAGGGTAGCCACAATGAGCAGTTCTTC.

This clonotype was seen many times. The chain combines TRBV20-1 with TRBJ2-7; 10 bases are a match to TRBD2. Trimming cost V 5 bases and J 3 bases; bases outside gene matches: 10. Germline CDR1 is DFQATT and CDR2 is SNEGSKA (reference sequence). This CDR3 is 15 amino acids long. The CDR3, as DNA: TGCAGTGCTGGGACTCCTAGCGGGAGTAGCTACGAGCAGTACTTC. It yields the protein CSAGTPSGSSYEQYF.

This clonotype appeared many times. The chain uses TRBV6-1 and TRBJ1-5; possible D gene TRBD1, 6 bases. The V gene lost 5 bases and the J gene lost 0 bases, with 11 bases spanning the gap. Germline CDR1 is MNHNS and CDR2 is SASEGT. There are 15 residues in the CDR3. The CDR3 sequence: CASSRGRGSNQPQHF. The CDR3 DNA reads TGTGCCAGCAGTAGAGGCAGGGGTAGCAATCAGCCCCAGCATTTT.

This clonotype was seen ten or more times. The rearrangement uses TRBV3-1 and TRBJ2-1, with D perhaps matching TRBD1 (6 bases). Trimming stripped 4 bases from V and 5 bases from J, with 6 bases between. Germline values: CDR1 LGHDT, CDR2 YNNKEL (reference sequence). This CDR3 has 12 residues. CDR3 protein: CASSPGDNEQFF. The CDR3 DNA reads TGTGCCAGCAGCCCAGGGGACAATGAGCAGTTCTTC.

This clonotype was detected ten times or more. V is TRBV20-1 and J is TRBJ2-7; a possible D gene is TRBD1 (5 bases). In germline, CDR1 is DFQATT, CDR2 SNEGSKA (reference sequence). The CDR3 totals 14 residues. Trimming took 6 bases from V and 2 from J, leaving 17 bases between them. The CDR3: CSASSYRRTYEQYF. The CDR3 DNA reads as TGCAGTGCCTCCTCCTACAGGCGCACCTACGAGCAGTACTTC.

The chain uses TRBV5-6 and TRBJ1-1; 7 bases are a match to TRBD1. The CDR3 totals 15 residues. Germline V gene data show CDR1 as SGHDT and CDR2 as YYEEEE. The V gene end was trimmed by 4 bases and the J gene end by 5 bases; junction bases not matched to a gene: 11. The CDR3: CASSRVAGGSTEAFF. Written as DNA, the CDR3 is TGTGCCAGCAGCAGAGTCGCAGGGGGGAGTACTGAAGCTTTCTTT.

The chain is built from TRBV12-3 or TRBV12-4 and TRBJ1-1; D possibly corresponds to TRBD1 (6 bases). Trimming shortened V by 3 bases and J by 0 bases, and 8 bases separated the two germline ends. The CDR3 covers 14 residues. CDR3 in DNA: TGTGCCAGCAGTTTCCGGGACATGAACACTGAAGCTTTCTTT. Protein: CASSFRDMNTEAFF.

There are a few counts of this clonotype. This chain links TRBV10-3 with TRBJ2-1, with D hard to call. Trimming stripped 3 bases from V and 4 bases from J, with 13 bases between. Germline CDR1 reads ENHRY; CDR2 reads SYGVKD. The CDR3 has 15 amino acids. The CDR3 coding sequence is TGTGCCATCAGTGAAGGTAACTTTTTGTACAATGAGCAGTTCTTC. As protein: CAISEGNFLYNEQFF.

The chain is built from TRBV4-1 and TRBJ2-5; 10 bases line up with TRBD2. Germline V gene lookup returns CDR1 MGHRA and CDR2 YSYEKL. Trimming took 1 base from V and 3 from J; bases not matched to a gene: 2. The CDR3 totals 15 residues. The CDR3 region has the DNA TGCGCCAGCAGCCAAGGCGGACTAGCGGAAGAGACCCAGTACTTC. It is translated as CASSQGGLAEETQYF.

Only a few counts were recorded for this clonotype. The V call is TRBV12-3 or TRBV12-4, the J call TRBJ1-2, with a tentative D call TRBD1 (6 bases). The CDR3 sequence is 16 residues long. Trimming stripped 5 bases from V and 4 bases from J, with 20 bases between. The CDR3 coding sequence is TGTGCCAGCAGTCCCGAGGGGGGCGCGGAAATCTATGGCTACACCTTC. Encoded protein: CASSPEGGAEIYGYTF.

Many counts were recorded for this clonotype. The chain uses TRBV12-3 or TRBV12-4 and TRBJ1-5; 8 bases are a match to TRBD1. The CDR3 totals 14 residues. V gave up 6 bases and J gave up 7 bases; unmatched junction bases: 8. The CDR3 bases are TGTGCCAGCAGGTCAGGGGGCGCAGGACAGCCCCAGCATTTT. As protein: CASRSGGAGQPQHF.

The table lists this clonotype with many counts. V and J are TRBV5-1 and TRBJ1-2; D uncertain. CDR1 SGHRS and CDR2 YFSETQ come from the germline V gene. The CDR3 is 15 residues long. V was pared by 0 bases and J by 8 bases, with 17 bases between. For the CDR3, the DNA is TGCGCCAGCAGCTTGGCCAGTCAGGAATTTAGCGGCTACACCTTC. It translates to CASSLASQEFSGYTF.

This clonotype appeared many times. The chain carries TRBV6-5 and TRBJ2-7; 9 bases map to TRBD1. V was pared by 7 bases and J by 6 bases, with 7 bases of the junction left unmatched. Germline values: CDR1 MNHEY, CDR2 SVGAGI. There are 13 residues in the CDR3. In nucleotides, the CDR3 is TGTGCCAGCACTTCCGGGACAGGGTTCGAGCAGTACTTC. Its protein product is CASTSGTGFEQYF.

This clonotype was counted between two and nine times. The CDR3, as DNA: TGTGCCAGCAGCGTAGCCCCGGACGGGACCGGGGAGCTGTTTTTT. Its translation: CASSVAPDGTGELFF. J is TRBJ2-2 and V is TRBV9; D unresolved. Deletions cut 0 bases from V and 5 bases from J, with 11 bases between. Germline V gene sequence: CDR1 SGDLS, CDR2 YYNGEE. The CDR3 is made up of 15 amino acids.

Remarks on this clonotype: This may be a read error, as it is one base from a much larger clone. The rearrangement uses TRBV20-1 and TRBJ1-2, with D tentatively TRBD1 (5 bases). CDR3 length: 13 residues. Looked up from germline, CDR1 is DFQATT and CDR2 is SNEGSKA (reference sequence). CDR3 sequence (DNA): TGCAGTGCTAGAGTTGGGGGTAACTATAGCTACACCTTC. Translating it yields CSARVGGNYSYTF.

In its sample, this clonotype was seen many times. The rearrangement uses TRBV20-1 and TRBJ1-5; no firm D call. V lost 1 base, J lost 7 bases, and 14 bases lay in between. Germline assignment: CDR1 DFQATT and CDR2 SNEGSKA (reference sequence). The CDR3 extends over 14 amino acids. CDR3 protein: CSARGGVTEQPQHF. CDR3 DNA: TGCAGTGCTAGAGGTGGGGTTACGGAACAGCCCCAGCATTTT.

This rearrangement joins TRBV28 to TRBJ1-1, with D perhaps matching TRBD1 (6 bases). Between the trimmed V and J ends, which lost 6 bases and 3 bases, there was a span of 14 bases. The CDR3 length is 14 residues. Germline CDR1 MDHEN, CDR2 SYDVKM. This CDR3 is CASRGTSVDTEAFF. The CDR3 nucleotides read TGTGCCAGCAGGGGGACATCGGTGGACACTGAAGCTTTCTTT.

This clonotype has at least ten counts. This chain joins TRBV5-1 and TRBJ2-5; weak D call: TRBD2 (6 bases). This CDR3 is built from 14 residues. Germline V gene lookup returns CDR1 SGHRS and CDR2 YFSETQ. V lost 0 bases and J lost 4, with 10 bases in between. DNA of the CDR3: TGCGCCAGCAGCTTGGCCGGGGGTGGAGAGACCCAGTACTTC. It encodes CASSLAGGGETQYF.

This rearrangement joins TRBV27 to TRBJ2-2; D uncertain. The CDR3 extends over 11 amino acids. The V end lost 8 bases, the J end lost 7 bases, and 8 bases lay between the germline ends. Germline assignment: CDR1 MNHEY and CDR2 SMNVEV (reference sequence). CDR3 bases: TGTGCCAGCCATGTCAGCGGGGAGCTGTTTTTT. Translated: CASHVSGELFF.

This clonotype occurred many times. V is TRBV27 and J is TRBJ2-2, with 9 bases matching TRBD2. This CDR3 has 15 residues. V shed 2 bases, J shed 6 bases, and the junction held 4 bases outside the gene matches. CDR1 is MNHEY, CDR2 SMNVEV, per germline (reference sequence). Here the CDR3 reads CASSLRGREAGELFF. CDR3 sequence (DNA): TGTGCCAGCAGTTTACGCGGGAGGGAAGCCGGGGAGCTGTTTTTT.

The rearrangement uses TRBV19 and TRBJ1-4; 11 bases match TRBD1. From germline, CDR1 is LNHDA and CDR2 SQIVND (reference sequence). The CDR3 is made up of 18 amino acids. V gave up 3 bases and J gave up 0 bases; unmatched junction bases: 6. The CDR3 here is CASSISGTGGATNEKLFF. The DNA of the CDR3 is TGTGCCAGTAGTATCTCTGGGACAGGGGGAGCAACTAATGAAAAACTGTTTTTT.

This clonotype was observed once. J is TRBJ2-1 and V is TRBV20-1; 7 nucleotides agree with TRBD1. After removal of 2 bases from V and 0 bases from J, the junction contained 4 bases not matched to a gene. The CDR3 length is 15 residues. In germline, CDR1 is DFQATT, CDR2 SNEGSKA (reference sequence). CDR3 sequence reads: CSARHRDSSYNEQFF. As DNA, the CDR3 is TGCAGTGCTAGACACCGGGACAGCTCCTACAATGAGCAGTTCTTC.

This clonotype was seen at least ten times. The chain links TRBV4-1 to TRBJ2-3; no clear D gene. CDR3 length: 13 amino acids. V was cut by 5 bases and J by 4 bases, with 10 bases left in between. The germline V gene encodes CDR1 MGHRA and CDR2 YSYEKL. The CDR3 here is CASSVRWADTQYF. CDR3 DNA: TGCGCCAGCAGCGTTAGGTGGGCAGATACGCAGTATTTT.

The sample holds one count of this clonotype. The chain has TRBV5-1 and TRBJ2-3; D may be TRBD2 (6 bases). Trimming cost V 4 bases and J 8 bases, with 20 bases left between them. Germline loops: CDR1 SGHRS, CDR2 YFSETQ. This CDR3 is built from 15 residues. CDR3 bases: TGCGCCAGCAGCCCGCCGGGGGACGTGGTGGTTACGCAGTATTTT. As protein: CASSPPGDVVVTQYF.